The clone carrying this TCR beta chain was seen only a few times. Germline V CDR1 and CDR2: MDHEN, SYDVKM. Trimming pared 2 bases from V and 14 bases from J, leaving 28 bases between. The CDR3 is 17 residues long. The data originate from a study of blood T cells in healthy people across ages. The use of a sample-barcoded 5' primer and a J-beta primer mix characterized a second PCR of about 7 to 12 cycles. TCRdb re-derived calls from the 5' RACE reads in MiXCR, one entry per CDR3 protein. The sample holds about 1.4 million distinct CDR3 sequences, roughly 64% seen once. The V gene is TRBV28, the J gene TRBJ1-5; D is possibly TRBD1 (6 bases). The sequencing input was blood. This TCR came from a man between 18 and 35 years old in good health. The CDR3 protein is CASSLGTQTDIGGFEHF. The CDR3 region has the DNA TGTGCCAGCAGTTTAGGGACACAGACGGATATTGGCGGGTTTGAGCATTTT.